This T cell receptor (beta chain) is from a study of cytomegalovirus exposure and HLA in healthy donors. Whole-study context: Within the Caucasian-associated ancestry cluster were about 81% of the roughly 400 genotyped donors.

Study-wide findings and caveats: From TCR beta sequences, most subjects' HLA-A and HLA-B alleles were reportedly predicted accurately. There were several of the most significant clusters that appeared linked to common viral pathogens in a later analysis.

This clone was detected a few times. Its specificity is unknown. PCR used 60 Vbeta primers and 13 Jbeta primers. Using immunoSEQ multiplex PCR, the repertoire was profiled, and TCRdb retains in-frame clones only, with some absent. The table has some 60,000 clones, more than 75% seen once. Each of the donors was a healthy bone marrow donor. This clonotype was obtained from a male donor in good health and CMV-seronegative. The material sequenced was PBMCs.

The CDR3 DNA is TGTGCCAGCAGCGAATACAGGGATTCACCCCTCCACTTT. Protein sequence: CASSEYRDSPLHF. The chain joins TRBV7-2 to TRBJ1-6; weak D call: TRBD1 (6 bases). The CDR3 spans 13 residues. V lost 5 bases and J lost 8, with 10 bases in between. Germline V gene lookup returns CDR1 SGHTA and CDR2 FQGNSA.